These T cell receptor beta chains were read from a single sample in a study of blood T cell repertoires in COVID-19. Here immunoSEQ multiplex PCR was the method, and the copy in TCRdb shows in-frame clones only, minus some. The data hold approximately 150,000 clones, with about 76% observed a single time. What was sequenced was peripheral blood. These receptors came from a human donor in a cohort sampled during active COVID-19. The CDR3 runs from the conserved cysteine through the conserved F or W. Fields, in order: V gene, clone size, D gene, CDR3 length, J gene, CDR3 protein, CDR3 DNA. A D gene is named only where the DNA matches it firmly. Part of the rows lack a size; the others show once, few, many or a class for expanded clones.

V: TRBV28; size: few; D: TRBD1; length: 16; J: TRBJ1-3; CDR3: CASSSGQGAVRNTIYF; DNA: TGTGCCAGCAGTTCGGGACAGGGGGCAGTTCGGAACACCATATATTTT
V: TRBV6-6; size: NA; D: NA; length: 14; J: TRBJ2-5; CDR3: CASSRQGRGETQYF; DNA: TGTGCCAGCAGTCGACAGGGGCGGGGGGAGACCCAGTACTTC
V: TRBV27; size: NA; D: NA; length: 18; J: TRBJ1-1; CDR3: CASSPRTRGQIMNTEAFF; DNA: TGTGCCAGCAGCCCGCGAACAAGAGGACAGATCATGAACACTGAAGCTTTCTTT
V: TRBV11-2; size: NA; D: NA; length: 13; J: TRBJ2-3; CDR3: CASSFPGTDTQYF; DNA: TGTGCCAGCAGCTTCCCGGGCACAGATACGCAGTATTTT
V: TRBV20-1; size: NA; D: TRBD2; length: 15; J: TRBJ2-7; CDR3: CSASRPSGDSYEQYF; DNA: TGCAGTGCTAGTCGTCCTAGCGGAGACTCCTACGAGCAGTACTTC
V: TRBV15; size: NA; D: NA; length: 13; J: TRBJ1-5; CDR3: CATSRGALGPQHF; DNA: TGTGCCACCAGCAGGGGGGCCCTGGGGCCCCAGCATTTT
V: TRBV7-2; size: NA; D: TRBD1; length: 16; J: TRBJ2-7; CDR3: CASSLGTGGLVDEQYF; DNA: TGTGCCAGCAGCCTCGGGACAGGGGGACTAGTGGACGAGCAGTACTTC
V: TRBV15; size: NA; D: TRBD2; length: 13; J: TRBJ2-7; CDR3: CATSGRGSYEQYF; DNA: TGTGCCACCAGCGGGAGGGGCTCCTACGAGCAGTACTTC
V: TRBV28; size: few; D: TRBD1; length: 15; J: TRBJ1-2; CDR3: CASSRETGQEWGYTF; DNA: TGTGCCAGCAGCCGGGAAACAGGACAGGAGTGGGGCTACACCTTC
V: TRBV11-1; size: NA; D: TRBD2; length: 14; J: TRBJ2-7; CDR3: CASSWSGGSYEQYF; DNA: TGTGCCAGCAGCTGGTCGGGGGGGTCCTACGAGCAGTACTTC
V: TRBV3-1/TRBV3-2; size: NA; D: NA; length: 15; J: TRBJ1-4; CDR3: CASSHQRDSNEKLFF; DNA: TGTGCCAGCAGTCATCAGCGAGACAGCAATGAAAAACTGTTTTTT
V: TRBV9; size: NA; D: TRBD1; length: 19; J: TRBJ1-1; CDR3: CASSVEGVWTGVPNTEAFF; DNA: TGTGCCAGCAGCGTAGAGGGGGTCTGGACAGGGGTACCAAACACTGAAGCTTTCTTT
V: TRBV5-1; size: NA; D: NA; length: 11; J: TRBJ2-7; CDR3: CASTDQGEQYF; DNA: TGCGCCAGCACCGACCAGGGTGAGCAGTACTTC
V: TRBV6-1; size: NA; D: TRBD1; length: 15; J: TRBJ2-7; CDR3: CASSEYGQGIYEQYF; DNA: TGTGCCAGCAGTGAATACGGACAGGGGATCTACGAGCAGTACTTC